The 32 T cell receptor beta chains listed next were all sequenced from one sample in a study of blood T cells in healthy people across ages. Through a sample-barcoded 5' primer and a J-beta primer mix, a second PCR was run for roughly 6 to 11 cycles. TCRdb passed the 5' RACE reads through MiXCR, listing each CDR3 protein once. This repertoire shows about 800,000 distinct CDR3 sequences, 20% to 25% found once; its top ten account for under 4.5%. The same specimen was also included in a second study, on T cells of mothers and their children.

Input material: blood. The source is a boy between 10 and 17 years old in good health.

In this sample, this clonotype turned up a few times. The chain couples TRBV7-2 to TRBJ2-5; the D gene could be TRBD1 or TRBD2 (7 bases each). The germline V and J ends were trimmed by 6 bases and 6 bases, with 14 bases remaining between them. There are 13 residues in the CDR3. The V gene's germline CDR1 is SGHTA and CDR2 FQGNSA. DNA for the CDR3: TGTGCCAGCAGACCAGGGGGGGGAAAGACCCAGTACTTC. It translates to CASRPGGGKTQYF.

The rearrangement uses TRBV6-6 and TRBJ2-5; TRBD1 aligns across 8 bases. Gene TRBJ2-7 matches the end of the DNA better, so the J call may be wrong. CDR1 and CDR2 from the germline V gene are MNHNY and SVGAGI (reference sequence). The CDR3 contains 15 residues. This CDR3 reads CASRPPGQASAEQYF. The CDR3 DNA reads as TGTGCCAGCAGGCCCCCGGGACAGGCTTCGGCCGAGCAGTACTTC.

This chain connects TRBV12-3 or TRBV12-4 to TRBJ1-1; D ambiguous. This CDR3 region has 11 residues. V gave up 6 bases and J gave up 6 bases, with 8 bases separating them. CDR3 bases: TGTGCCAGCAGAGTGGGAGCTGAAGCTTTCTTT. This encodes CASRVGAEAFF.

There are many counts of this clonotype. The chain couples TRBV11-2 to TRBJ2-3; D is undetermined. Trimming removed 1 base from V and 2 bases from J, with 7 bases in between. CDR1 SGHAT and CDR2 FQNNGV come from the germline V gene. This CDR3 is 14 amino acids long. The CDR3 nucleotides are TGTGCCAGCAGCTTAGTTCCTATCACAGATACGCAGTATTTT. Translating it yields CASSLVPITDTQYF. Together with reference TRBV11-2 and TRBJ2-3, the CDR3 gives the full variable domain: EAGVAQSPRYKIIEKRQSVAFWCNPISGHATLYWYQQILGQGPKLLIQFQNNGVVDDSQLPKDRFSAERLKGVDSTLKIQPAKLEDSAVYLCASSLVPITDTQYFGPGTRLTVL.

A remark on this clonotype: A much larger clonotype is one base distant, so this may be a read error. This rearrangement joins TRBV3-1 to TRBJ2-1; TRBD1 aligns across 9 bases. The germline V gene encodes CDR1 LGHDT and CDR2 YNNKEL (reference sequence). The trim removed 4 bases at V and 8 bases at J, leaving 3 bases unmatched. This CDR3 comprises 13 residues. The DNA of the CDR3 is TGTGCCAGCAGCCCCGGGACAGGGCATGAGCAGTTCTTC. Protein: CASSPGTGHEQFF.

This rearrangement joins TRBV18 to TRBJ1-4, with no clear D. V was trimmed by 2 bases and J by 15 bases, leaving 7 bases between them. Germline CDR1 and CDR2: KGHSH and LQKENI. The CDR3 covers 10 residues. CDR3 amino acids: CASSPMAVFF. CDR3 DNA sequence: TGTGCCAGCTCACCAATGGCCGTGTTTTTT.

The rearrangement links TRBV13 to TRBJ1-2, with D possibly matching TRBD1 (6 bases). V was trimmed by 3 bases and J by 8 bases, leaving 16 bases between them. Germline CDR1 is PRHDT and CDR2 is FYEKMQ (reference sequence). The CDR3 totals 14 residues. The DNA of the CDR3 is TGTGCCAGCAGCTTGCGGTCCGGACAGATCGGCTACACCTTC. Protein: CASSLRSGQIGYTF.

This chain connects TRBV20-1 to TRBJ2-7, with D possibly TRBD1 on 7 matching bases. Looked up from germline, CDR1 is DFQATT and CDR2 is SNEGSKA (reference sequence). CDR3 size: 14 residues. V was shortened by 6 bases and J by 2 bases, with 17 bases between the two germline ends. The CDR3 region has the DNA TGCAGTGCCCCAGGCGGGACAGCGCCCTACGAGCAGTACTTC. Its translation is CSAPGGTAPYEQYF.

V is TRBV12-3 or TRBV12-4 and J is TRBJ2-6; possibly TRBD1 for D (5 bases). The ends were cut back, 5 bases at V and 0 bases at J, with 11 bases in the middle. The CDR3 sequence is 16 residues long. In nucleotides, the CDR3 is TGTGCCAGCAGTCCTGGACAATTCTCTGGGGCCAACGTCCTGACTTTC. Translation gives CASSPGQFSGANVLTF.

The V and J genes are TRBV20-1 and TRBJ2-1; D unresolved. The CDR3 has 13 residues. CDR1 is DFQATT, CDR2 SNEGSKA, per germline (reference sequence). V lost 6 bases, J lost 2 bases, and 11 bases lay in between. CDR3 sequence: CSAVLRTYNEQFF. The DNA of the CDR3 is TGCAGTGCCGTTCTTCGGACCTACAATGAGCAGTTCTTC.

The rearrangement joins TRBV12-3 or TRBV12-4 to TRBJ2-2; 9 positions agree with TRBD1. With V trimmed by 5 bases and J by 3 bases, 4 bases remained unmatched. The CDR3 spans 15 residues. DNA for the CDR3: TGTGCCAGCAGTCCCGACAGGGGGTACACCGGGGAGCTGTTTTTT. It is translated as CASSPDRGYTGELFF.

The DNA for the CDR3 is TGTGCCAGCAGCTCAGGGGTTGAAAGTGAAAAACTGTTTTTT. Translating gives CASSSGVESEKLFF. V and J are TRBV7-8 and TRBJ1-4, with D possibly matching TRBD1 (6 bases). CDR3 length: 14 residues. Germline CDR1 and CDR2: SGHVS and FQNEAQ. With 4 bases removed from V and 7 bases from J, the gap between germline ends came to 13 bases.

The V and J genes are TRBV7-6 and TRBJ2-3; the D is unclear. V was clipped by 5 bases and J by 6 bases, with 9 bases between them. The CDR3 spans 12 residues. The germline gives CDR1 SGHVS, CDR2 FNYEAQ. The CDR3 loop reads CASSLRRDTQYF. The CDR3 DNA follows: TGTGCCAGCAGCCTCCGCCGGGATACGCAGTATTTT.

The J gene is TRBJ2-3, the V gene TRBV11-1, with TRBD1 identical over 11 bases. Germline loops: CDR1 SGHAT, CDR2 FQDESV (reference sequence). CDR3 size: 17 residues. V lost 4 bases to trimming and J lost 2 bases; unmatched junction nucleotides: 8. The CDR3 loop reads CASSSGQGAFPTDTQYF. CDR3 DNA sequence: TGTGCCAGCAGCTCTGGACAGGGGGCCTTCCCCACAGATACGCAGTATTTT.

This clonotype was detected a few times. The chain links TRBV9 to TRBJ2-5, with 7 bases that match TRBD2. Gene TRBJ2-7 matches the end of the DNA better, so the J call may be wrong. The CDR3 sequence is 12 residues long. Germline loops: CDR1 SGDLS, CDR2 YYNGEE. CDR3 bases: TGTGCCAGCAGCGTAGGGGAGGGCGAGCAGTACTTC. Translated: CASSVGEGEQYF.

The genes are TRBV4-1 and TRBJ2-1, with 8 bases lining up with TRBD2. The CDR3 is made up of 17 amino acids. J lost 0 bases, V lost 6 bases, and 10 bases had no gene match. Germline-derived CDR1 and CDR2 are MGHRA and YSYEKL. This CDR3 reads CASRTDSSGSSYNEQFF. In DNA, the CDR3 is TGCGCCAGCAGAACGGACTCGAGCGGGAGCTCCTACAATGAGCAGTTCTTC.

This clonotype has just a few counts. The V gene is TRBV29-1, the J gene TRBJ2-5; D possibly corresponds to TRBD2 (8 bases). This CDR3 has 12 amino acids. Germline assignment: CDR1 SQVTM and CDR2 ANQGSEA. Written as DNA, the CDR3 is TGCAGTTCGGGAGGGGGCGAAGAGACCCAGTACTTC. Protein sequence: CSSGGGEETQYF.

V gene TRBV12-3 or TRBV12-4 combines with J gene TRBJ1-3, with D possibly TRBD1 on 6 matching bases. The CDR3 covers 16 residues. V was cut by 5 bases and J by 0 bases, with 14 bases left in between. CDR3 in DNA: TGTGCCAGCAGTCGAATTACAGGGATCTCTGGAAACACCATATATTTT. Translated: CASSRITGISGNTIYF.

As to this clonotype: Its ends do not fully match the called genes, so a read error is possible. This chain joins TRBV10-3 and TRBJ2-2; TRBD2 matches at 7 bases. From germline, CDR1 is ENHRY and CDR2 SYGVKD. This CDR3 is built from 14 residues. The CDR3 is CAVSGGLLNGELFF. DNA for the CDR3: TGTGCCGTCAGTGGGGGACTACTGAACGGGGAGCTGTTTTTT.

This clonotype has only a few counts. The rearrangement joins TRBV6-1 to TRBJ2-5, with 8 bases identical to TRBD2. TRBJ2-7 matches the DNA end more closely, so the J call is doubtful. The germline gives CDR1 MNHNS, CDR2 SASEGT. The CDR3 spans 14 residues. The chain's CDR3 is CASGQGLVPYEQYF. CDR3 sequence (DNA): TGTGCCAGCGGGCAGGGACTAGTACCCTACGAGCAGTACTTC.

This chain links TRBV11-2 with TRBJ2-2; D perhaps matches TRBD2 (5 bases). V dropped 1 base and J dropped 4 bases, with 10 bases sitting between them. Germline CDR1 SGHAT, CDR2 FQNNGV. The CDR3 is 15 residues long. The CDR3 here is CASSLVEGGTGELFF. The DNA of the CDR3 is TGTGCCAGCAGCTTAGTTGAGGGCGGCACCGGGGAGCTGTTTTTT.

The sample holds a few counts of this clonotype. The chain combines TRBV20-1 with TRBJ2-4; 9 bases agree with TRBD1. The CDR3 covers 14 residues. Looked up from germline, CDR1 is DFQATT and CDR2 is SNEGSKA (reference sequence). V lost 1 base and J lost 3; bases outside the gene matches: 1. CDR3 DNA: TGCAGTGCTAGAGGGACAGGGGACAAAAACATTCAGTACTTC. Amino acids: CSARGTGDKNIQYF.

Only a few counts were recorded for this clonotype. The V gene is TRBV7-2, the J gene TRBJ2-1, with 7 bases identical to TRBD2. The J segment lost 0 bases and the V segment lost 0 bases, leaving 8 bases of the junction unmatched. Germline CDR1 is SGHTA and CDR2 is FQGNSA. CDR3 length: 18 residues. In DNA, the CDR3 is TGTGCCAGCAGCTTAGCGAGCCCTGCGGGGGTCTCCTACAATGAGCAGTTCTTC. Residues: CASSLASPAGVSYNEQFF. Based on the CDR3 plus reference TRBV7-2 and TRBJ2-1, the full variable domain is GAGVSQSPSNKVTEKGKDVELRCDPISGHTALYWYRQSLGQGLEFLIYFQGNSAPDKSGLPSDRFSAERTGGSVSTLTIQRTQQEDSAVYLCASSLASPAGVSYNEQFFGPGTRLTVL.

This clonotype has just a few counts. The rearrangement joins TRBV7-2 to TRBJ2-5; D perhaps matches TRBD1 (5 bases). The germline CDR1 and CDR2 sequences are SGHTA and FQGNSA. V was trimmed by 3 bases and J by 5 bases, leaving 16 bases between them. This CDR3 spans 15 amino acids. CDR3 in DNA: TGTGCCAGCAGCTTCTCAACCCAGGGTTACGAGACCCAGTACTTC. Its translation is CASSFSTQGYETQYF.

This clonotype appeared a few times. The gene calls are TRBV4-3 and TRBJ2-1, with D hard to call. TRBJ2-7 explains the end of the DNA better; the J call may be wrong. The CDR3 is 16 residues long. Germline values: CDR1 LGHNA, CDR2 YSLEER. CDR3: CASSQERSPESYEQYF. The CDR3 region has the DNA TGCGCCAGCAGCCAAGAAAGGTCTCCGGAAAGTTACGAGCAGTACTTC.

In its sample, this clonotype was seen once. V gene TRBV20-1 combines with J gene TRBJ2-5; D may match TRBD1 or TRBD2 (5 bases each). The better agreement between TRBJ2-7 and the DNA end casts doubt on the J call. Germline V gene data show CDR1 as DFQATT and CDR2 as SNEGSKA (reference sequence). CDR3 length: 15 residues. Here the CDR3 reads CSARSGVGERYEQYF. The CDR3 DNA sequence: TGCAGTGCTAGATCCGGTGTGGGGGAGCGTTACGAGCAGTACTTC.

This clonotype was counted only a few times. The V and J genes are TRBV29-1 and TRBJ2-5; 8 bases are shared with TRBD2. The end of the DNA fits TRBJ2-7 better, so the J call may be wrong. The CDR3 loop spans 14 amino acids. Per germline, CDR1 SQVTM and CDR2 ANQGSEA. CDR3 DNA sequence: TGCAGCGTTGTCTCACGGGAGGGGACCTACGAGCAGTACTTC. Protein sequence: CSVVSREGTYEQYF.

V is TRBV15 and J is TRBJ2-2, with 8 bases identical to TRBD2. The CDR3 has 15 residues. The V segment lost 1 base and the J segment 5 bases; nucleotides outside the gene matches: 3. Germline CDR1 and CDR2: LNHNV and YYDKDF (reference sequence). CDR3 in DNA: TGTGCCACCAGCAGAGGGGTAGCGGGAACCGGGGAGCTGTTTTTT. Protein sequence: CATSRGVAGTGELFF.

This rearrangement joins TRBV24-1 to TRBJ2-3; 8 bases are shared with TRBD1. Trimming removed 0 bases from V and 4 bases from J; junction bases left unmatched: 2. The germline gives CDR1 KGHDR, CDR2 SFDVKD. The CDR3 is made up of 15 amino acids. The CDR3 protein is CATSDLRTGSDTQYF. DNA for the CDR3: TGTGCCACCAGTGATTTGCGGACAGGGTCAGATACGCAGTATTTT.

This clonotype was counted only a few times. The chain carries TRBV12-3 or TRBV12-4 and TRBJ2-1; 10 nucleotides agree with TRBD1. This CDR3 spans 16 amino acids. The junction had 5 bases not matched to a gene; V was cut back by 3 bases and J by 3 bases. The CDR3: CASSFLGQGIYNEQFF. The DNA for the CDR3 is TGTGCCAGCAGTTTTTTGGGACAGGGGATCTACAATGAGCAGTTCTTC.

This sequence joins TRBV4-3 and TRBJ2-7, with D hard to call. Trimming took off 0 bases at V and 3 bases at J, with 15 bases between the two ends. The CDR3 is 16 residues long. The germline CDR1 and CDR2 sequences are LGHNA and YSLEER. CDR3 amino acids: CASSQDPRPDGYEQYF. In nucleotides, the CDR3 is TGCGCCAGCAGCCAAGATCCCCGGCCGGACGGCTACGAGCAGTACTTC.

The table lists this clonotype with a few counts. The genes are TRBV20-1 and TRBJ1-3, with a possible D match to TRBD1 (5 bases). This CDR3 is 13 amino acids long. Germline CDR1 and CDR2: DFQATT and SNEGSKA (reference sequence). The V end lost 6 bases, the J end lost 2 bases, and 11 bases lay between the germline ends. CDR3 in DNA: TGCAGTGCGGATCAGGGAGCTGGAAACACCATATATTTT. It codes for CSADQGAGNTIYF.